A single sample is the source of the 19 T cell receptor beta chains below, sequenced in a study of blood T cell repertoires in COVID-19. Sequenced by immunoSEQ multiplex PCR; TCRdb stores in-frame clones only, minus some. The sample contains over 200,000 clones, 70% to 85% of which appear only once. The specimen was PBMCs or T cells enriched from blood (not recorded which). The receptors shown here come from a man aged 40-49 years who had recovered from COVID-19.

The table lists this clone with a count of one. CDR3 nucleotides: TGTGCCAGCAGCTTCTTAGGCGGAAATCAGCCCCAGCATTTT. Amino acids: CASSFLGGNQPQHF. This rearrangement joins TRBV5-5 to TRBJ1-5, with unresolved D. The CDR3 totals 14 residues. Trimming took 2 bases from V and 4 from J, leaving 10 bases between them. CDR1 is SGHKS and CDR2 is YYEKEE in the germline V gene (reference sequence).

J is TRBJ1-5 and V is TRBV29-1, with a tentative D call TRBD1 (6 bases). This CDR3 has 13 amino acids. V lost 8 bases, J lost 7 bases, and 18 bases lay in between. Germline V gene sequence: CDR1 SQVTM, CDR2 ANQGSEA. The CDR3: CSIWGGPEQPQHF. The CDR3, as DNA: TGCAGCATCTGGGGGGGCCCGGAGCAGCCCCAGCATTTT. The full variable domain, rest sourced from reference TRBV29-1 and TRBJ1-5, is SAVISQKPSRDICQRGTSLTIQCQVDSQVTMMFWYRQQPGQSLTLIATANQGSEATYESGFVIDKFPISRPNLTFSTLTVSNMSPEDSSIYLCSIWGGPEQPQHFGDGTRLSIL.

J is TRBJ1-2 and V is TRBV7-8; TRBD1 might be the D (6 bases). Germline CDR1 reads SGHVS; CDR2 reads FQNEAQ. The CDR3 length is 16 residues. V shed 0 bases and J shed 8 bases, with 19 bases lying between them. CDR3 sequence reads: CASSLARTVGEVGYTF. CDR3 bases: TGTGCCAGCAGCTTAGCACGGACAGTCGGTGAAGTCGGCTACACCTTC.

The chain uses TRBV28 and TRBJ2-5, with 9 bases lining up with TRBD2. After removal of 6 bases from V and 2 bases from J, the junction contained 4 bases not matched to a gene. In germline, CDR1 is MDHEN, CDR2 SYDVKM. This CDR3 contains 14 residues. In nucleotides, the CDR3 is TGTGCCAGCAGGAGCGGGGGGCCACAAGAGACCCAGTACTTC. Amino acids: CASRSGGPQETQYF.

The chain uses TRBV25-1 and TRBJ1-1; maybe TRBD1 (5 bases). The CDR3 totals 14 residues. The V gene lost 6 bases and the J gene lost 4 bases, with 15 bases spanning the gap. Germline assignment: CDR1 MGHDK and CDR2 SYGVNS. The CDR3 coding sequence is TGTGCCAGCAGGGACACAAGGCGATCCACTGAAGCTTTCTTT. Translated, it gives CASRDTRRSTEAFF.

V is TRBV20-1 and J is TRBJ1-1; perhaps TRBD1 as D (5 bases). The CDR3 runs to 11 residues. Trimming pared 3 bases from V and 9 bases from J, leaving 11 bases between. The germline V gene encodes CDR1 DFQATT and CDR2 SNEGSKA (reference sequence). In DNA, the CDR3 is TGCAGTGCTAGGGACACCAGCCAAGCTTTCTTT. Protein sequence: CSARDTSQAFF.

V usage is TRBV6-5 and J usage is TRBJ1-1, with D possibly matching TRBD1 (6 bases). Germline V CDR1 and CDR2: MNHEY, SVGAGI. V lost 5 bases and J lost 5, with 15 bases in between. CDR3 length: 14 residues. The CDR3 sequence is CASSQQGGRTEAFF. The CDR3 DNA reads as TGTGCCAGCAGTCAACAGGGTGGGCGGACTGAAGCTTTCTTT.

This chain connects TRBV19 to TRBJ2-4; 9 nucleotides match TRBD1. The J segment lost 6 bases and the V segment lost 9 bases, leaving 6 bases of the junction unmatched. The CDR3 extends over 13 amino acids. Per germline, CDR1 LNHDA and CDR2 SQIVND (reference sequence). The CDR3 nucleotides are TGTGCCAGCACAGACAGGGGGGGAAACATTCAGTACTTC. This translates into CASTDRGGNIQYF.

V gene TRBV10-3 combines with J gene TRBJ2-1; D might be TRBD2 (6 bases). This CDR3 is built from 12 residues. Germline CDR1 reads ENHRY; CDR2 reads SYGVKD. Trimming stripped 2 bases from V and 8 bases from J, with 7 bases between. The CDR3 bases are TGTGCCATCAGTGAGGGGAGGTATGAGCAGTTCTTC. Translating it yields CAISEGRYEQFF.

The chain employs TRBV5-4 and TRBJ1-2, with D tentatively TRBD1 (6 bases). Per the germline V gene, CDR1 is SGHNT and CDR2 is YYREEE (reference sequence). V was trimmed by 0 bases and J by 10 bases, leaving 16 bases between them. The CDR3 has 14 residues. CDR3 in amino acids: CASSLALDSRHYTF. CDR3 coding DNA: TGTGCCAGCAGCTTGGCCCTGGACAGCCGTCACTACACCTTC.

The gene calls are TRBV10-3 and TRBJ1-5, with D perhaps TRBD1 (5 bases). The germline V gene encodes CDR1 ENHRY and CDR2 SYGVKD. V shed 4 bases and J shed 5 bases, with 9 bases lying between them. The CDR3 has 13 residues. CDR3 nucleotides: TGTGCCATCAGTGGAGGGACTGATCAGCCCCAGCATTTT. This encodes CAISGGTDQPQHF.

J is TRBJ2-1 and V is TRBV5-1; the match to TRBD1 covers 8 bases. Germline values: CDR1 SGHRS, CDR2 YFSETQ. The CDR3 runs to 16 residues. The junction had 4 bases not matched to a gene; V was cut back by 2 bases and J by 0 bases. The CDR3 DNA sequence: TGCGCCAGCAGCTTCAGGACAGGGAGCTCCTACAATGAGCAGTTCTTC. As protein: CASSFRTGSSYNEQFF.

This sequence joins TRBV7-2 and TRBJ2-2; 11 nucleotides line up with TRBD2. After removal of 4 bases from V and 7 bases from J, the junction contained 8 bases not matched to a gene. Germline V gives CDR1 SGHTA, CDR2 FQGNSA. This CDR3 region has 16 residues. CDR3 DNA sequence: TGTGCCAGCAGCTCCCTGACTAGCGGGATGAACGGGGAGCTGTTTTTT. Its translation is CASSSLTSGMNGELFF. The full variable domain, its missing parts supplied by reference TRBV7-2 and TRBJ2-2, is GAGVSQSPSNKVTEKGKDVELRCDPISGHTALYWYRQSLGQGLEFLIYFQGNSAPDKSGLPSDRFSAERTGGSVSTLTIQRTQQEDSAVYLCASSSLTSGMNGELFFGEGSRLTVL.

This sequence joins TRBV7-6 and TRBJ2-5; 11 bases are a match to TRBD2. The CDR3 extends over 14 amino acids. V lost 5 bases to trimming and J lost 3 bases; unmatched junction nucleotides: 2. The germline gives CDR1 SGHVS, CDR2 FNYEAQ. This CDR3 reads CASSPGLAEETQYF. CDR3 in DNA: TGTGCCAGCAGCCCGGGACTAGCGGAAGAGACCCAGTACTTC.

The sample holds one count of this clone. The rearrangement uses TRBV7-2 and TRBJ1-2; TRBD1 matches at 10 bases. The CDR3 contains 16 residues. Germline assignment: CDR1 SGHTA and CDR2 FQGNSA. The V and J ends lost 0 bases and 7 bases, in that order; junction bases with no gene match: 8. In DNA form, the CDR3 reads TGTGCCAGCAGCTTAGCGGCGGGACAGGGGATCTCTGGCTACACCTTC. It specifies CASSLAAGQGISGYTF.

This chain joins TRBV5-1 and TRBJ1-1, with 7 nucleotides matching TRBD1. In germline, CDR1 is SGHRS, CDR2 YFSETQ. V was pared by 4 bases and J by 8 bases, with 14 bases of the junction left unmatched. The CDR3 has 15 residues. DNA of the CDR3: TGCGCCAGCAGCCCGGGACAGCCTCTAATTAACGAAGCTTTCTTT. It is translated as CASSPGQPLINEAFF.

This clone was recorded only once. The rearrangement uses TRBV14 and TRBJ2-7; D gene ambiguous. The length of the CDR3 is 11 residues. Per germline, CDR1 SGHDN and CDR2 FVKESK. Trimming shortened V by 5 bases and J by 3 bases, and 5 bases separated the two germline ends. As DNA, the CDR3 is TGTGCCAGCAGCAGAGACTACGAGCAGTACTTC. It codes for CASSRDYEQYF.

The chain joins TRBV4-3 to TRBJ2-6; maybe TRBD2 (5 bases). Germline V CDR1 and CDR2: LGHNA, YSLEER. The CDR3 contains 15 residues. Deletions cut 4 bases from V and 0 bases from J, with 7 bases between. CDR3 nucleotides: TGCGCCAGCAGCCCGGGGAACTCTGGGGCCAACGTCCTGACTTTC. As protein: CASSPGNSGANVLTF.

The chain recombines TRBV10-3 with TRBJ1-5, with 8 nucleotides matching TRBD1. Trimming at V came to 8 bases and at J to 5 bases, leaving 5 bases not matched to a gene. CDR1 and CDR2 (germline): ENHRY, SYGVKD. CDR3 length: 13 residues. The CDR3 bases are TGTGCCATCCGACAGGGGAGGGATCAGCCCCAGCATTTT. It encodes CAIRQGRDQPQHF.